A single sample gave rise to the 27 T cell receptor beta chains below, sequenced in a study of OX40 agonist ivuxolimab in advanced cancers. Assay used: immunoSEQ multiplex PCR; TCRdb lists only in-frame clones, some missing. The profile shows some 66,000 clones, 70% to 80% of them singletons. This specimen was CD4+ or CD8+ T cells sorted from blood, taken in a trial of the OX40 agonist ivuxolimab. These receptors originate from an adult with an advanced solid tumor such as melanoma, head and neck, liver or kidney cancer.

The gene calls are TRBV5-1 and TRBJ1-1; D is unresolved. The CDR3 spans 12 residues. Germline V gene data show CDR1 as SGHRS and CDR2 as YFSETQ. V was trimmed by 4 bases and J by 5 bases, leaving 9 bases between them. This CDR3 is CASSNEWTEAFF. The CDR3 coding sequence is TGCGCCAGCAGCAACGAGTGGACTGAAGCTTTCTTT.

This rearrangement joins TRBV6-4 to TRBJ1-3; D perhaps matches TRBD1 (5 bases). The CDR3 runs 15 residues. Germline values: CDR1 MRHNA, CDR2 SNTAGT. V was shortened by 2 bases and J by 2 bases, with 10 bases between the two germline ends. This CDR3 reads CASSDRGTPGNTIYF. Written as DNA, the CDR3 is TGTGCCAGCAGTGACCGCGGGACTCCTGGAAACACCATATATTTT.

This clone has a handful of counts. The gene calls are TRBV7-2 and TRBJ2-5; TRBD1 or TRBD2 may be the D gene (6 bases each). Per germline, CDR1 SGHTA and CDR2 FQGNSA. V lost 6 bases and J lost 9, with 20 bases in between. The CDR3 covers 14 residues. This chain's CDR3 is CASRLYSGAGAQYF. CDR3 coding DNA: TGTGCCAGCAGGCTCTACTCGGGGGCTGGGGCCCAGTACTTC.

This rearrangement joins TRBV7-8 to TRBJ2-7; 9 bases agree with TRBD1. J was trimmed by 1 base and V by 5 bases; bases with no gene match: 12. Per the germline V gene, CDR1 is SGHVS and CDR2 is FQNEAQ. This CDR3 is 17 amino acids long. The CDR3 DNA reads TGTGCCAGCAGCCACAAGATACCGGGACAGGGATCCTACGAGCAGTACTTC. This sequence encodes CASSHKIPGQGSYEQYF.

The genes are TRBV7-8 and TRBJ1-2, with unresolved D. The CDR3 runs to 13 residues. The V end lost 1 base, the J end lost 4 bases, and 7 bases lay between the germline ends. CDR1 is SGHVS and CDR2 is FQNEAQ in the germline V gene. CDR3 loop: CASSLGASYGYTF. CDR3 bases: TGTGCCAGCAGCTTAGGAGCTTCCTATGGCTACACCTTC.

The J gene is TRBJ1-3, the V gene TRBV19, with 10 bases identical to TRBD1. In germline, CDR1 is LNHDA, CDR2 SQIVND (reference sequence). The CDR3 runs to 16 residues. Trimming at V came to 10 bases and at J to 2 bases, leaving 11 bases not matched to a gene. The CDR3 region is CATYPGQGYPGNTIYF. In nucleotides, the CDR3 is TGTGCCACATACCCGGGACAGGGGTATCCTGGAAACACCATATATTTT.

This clone has a single count. This sequence joins TRBV5-1 and TRBJ2-3; 10 positions match TRBD1. Trimming took 0 bases from V and 5 from J; bases not matched to a gene: 6. CDR1 is SGHRS, CDR2 YFSETQ, per germline. This CDR3 is 16 amino acids long. The CDR3 sequence: CASSLVGQGIGDTQYF. In DNA form, the CDR3 reads TGCGCCAGCAGCTTGGTGGGACAGGGGATCGGAGATACGCAGTATTTT.

In this sample, this clone turned up once. V and J are TRBV4-2 and TRBJ1-2, with D maybe TRBD1 (5 bases). V shed 0 bases and J shed 4 bases, with 15 bases lying between them. This CDR3 spans 16 amino acids. Germline CDR1 LGHNA, CDR2 YNFKEQ. DNA of the CDR3: TGTGCCAGCAGCCAAGATGCCCAGGGAGGAACCTATGGCTACACCTTC. Its translation: CASSQDAQGGTYGYTF.

The gene calls are TRBV19 and TRBJ2-4; D not resolved. CDR3 size: 16 residues. CDR1 and CDR2 (germline): LNHDA, SQIVND (reference sequence). Between the trimmed V and J ends, which lost 3 bases and 0 bases, there was a span of 12 bases. Here the CDR3 DNA reads TGTGCCAGTAGTATCGGGCAGGTCCTAGCCAAAAACATTCAGTACTTC. It translates to CASSIGQVLAKNIQYF.

This clone was seen only a few times. This sequence joins TRBV29-1 and TRBJ1-1; 11 bases are shared with TRBD1. The CDR3 sequence is 13 residues long. Losses at the gene ends were 4 bases for V and 6 bases for J; bases not matched to a gene: 4. Germline lookup yields CDR1 SQVTM and CDR2 ANQGSEA. CDR3 residues: CSVAPGQGAEAFF. The CDR3 region has the DNA TGCAGCGTTGCACCGGGACAGGGGGCTGAAGCTTTCTTT.

This clone showed up just a few times. For the CDR3, the DNA is TGCGCCAGCAGCCAAGATGGGACAGGGGGTGAAAAACTGTTTTTT. Protein product: CASSQDGTGGEKLFF. This rearrangement joins TRBV4-1 to TRBJ1-4; 11 bases map to TRBD1. The CDR3 consists of 15 residues. Germline values: CDR1 MGHRA, CDR2 YSYEKL. Germline trimming cut 0 bases from V and 7 bases from J; bases unmatched to any gene: 1.

The chain recombines TRBV7-8 with TRBJ2-5; 11 bases line up with TRBD2. V lost 5 bases, J lost 7 bases, and 12 bases stayed unmatched. This CDR3 is built from 16 residues. In germline, CDR1 is SGHVS, CDR2 FQNEAQ. The CDR3 DNA reads TGTGCCAGCAGCCCGCCGGGTAGCGGGGGGGGGTGGACCCAGTACTTC. Translated, it gives CASSPPGSGGGWTQYF.

This clone qualifies as medium-sized. The chain employs TRBV25-1 and TRBJ2-5; D tentatively reads TRBD1 or TRBD2 (5 bases each). Deletions cut 5 bases from V and 5 bases from J, with 15 bases between. This CDR3 has 14 amino acids. Germline V lookup: CDR1 MGHDK, CDR2 SYGVNS. In DNA form, the CDR3 reads TGTGCCAGCAGTCCCATGGGGGTTGTGGAGACCCAGTACTTC. It encodes CASSPMGVVETQYF.

The CDR3 coding sequence is TGCAGCGTGCAGGGCTCCCAAGAGACCCAGTACTTC. Protein product: CSVQGSQETQYF. This chain links TRBV29-1 with TRBJ2-5, with D perhaps matching TRBD1 (5 bases). CDR1 is SQVTM and CDR2 is ANQGSEA in the germline V gene. V lost 6 bases and J lost 1, with 9 bases in between. The CDR3 consists of 12 residues.

The chain couples TRBV5-1 to TRBJ2-2; 7 nucleotides align to TRBD1. This CDR3 has 17 amino acids. Germline trimming cut 3 bases from V and 4 bases from J; bases unmatched to any gene: 12. Germline values: CDR1 SGHRS, CDR2 YFSETQ. Here the CDR3 DNA reads TGCGCCAGCAGCTCGGAACGACAGGGTTGGAGCACCGGGGAGCTGTTTTTT. Amino acid sequence: CASSSERQGWSTGELFF.

The chain carries TRBV11-2 and TRBJ2-7; 7 bases map to TRBD2. Germline V lookup: CDR1 SGHAT, CDR2 FQNNGV. V gave up 5 bases and J gave up 2 bases; unmatched junction bases: 12. The CDR3 totals 16 residues. CDR3 nucleotides: TGTGCCAGCAGCACCCTTGCTGGGGGGGAGGCCTACGAGCAGTACTTC. Amino acid sequence: CASSTLAGGEAYEQYF.

The J gene is TRBJ1-5, the V gene TRBV7-9; D not resolved. Germline V gene data show CDR1 as SEHNR and CDR2 as FQNEAQ (reference sequence). V was pared by 4 bases and J by 1 base, with 8 bases between. The CDR3 runs to 14 residues. As DNA, the CDR3 is TGTGCCAGCAGCTATGAGGGAAGCAATCAGCCCCAGCATTTT. Translated, it gives CASSYEGSNQPQHF.

The chain links TRBV7-9 to TRBJ1-3; D is unresolved. The CDR3 length is 16 residues. V dropped 2 bases and J dropped 0 bases, with 11 bases sitting between them. Germline-derived CDR1 and CDR2 are SEHNR and FQNEAQ (reference sequence). The CDR3 region has the DNA TGTGCCAGCAGCTTATGGCCCTCCGGCTCTGGAAACACCATATATTTT. Protein product: CASSLWPSGSGNTIYF.

The chain couples TRBV6-5 to TRBJ2-1; D may be TRBD1 (6 bases). The CDR3 is 15 amino acids. Germline V gives CDR1 MNHEY, CDR2 SVGAGI. The V gene lost 6 bases and the J gene lost 7 bases, with 19 bases spanning the gap. CDR3 residues: CASSRTGSSTNEQFF. In DNA form, the CDR3 reads TGTGCCAGCAGCCGCACAGGGAGTAGTACAAATGAGCAGTTCTTC.

This chain joins TRBV5-6 and TRBJ1-5; no reliable D call. V was trimmed by 2 bases and J by 8 bases, leaving 11 bases between them. Germline V gene lookup returns CDR1 SGHDT and CDR2 YYEEEE. This CDR3 contains 13 residues. CDR3 residues: CASSFMSSEPQHF. The CDR3 DNA is TGTGCCAGCAGCTTTATGTCGTCGGAGCCCCAGCATTTT.

The chain combines TRBV5-1 with TRBJ1-4, with D hard to call. The CDR3 is made up of 15 amino acids. Trimming took off 4 bases at V and 0 bases at J, with 10 bases between the two ends. Germline-derived CDR1 and CDR2 are SGHRS and YFSETQ. CDR3 protein: CASSPLAATNEKLFF. CDR3 in DNA: TGCGCCAGCAGCCCATTGGCAGCAACTAATGAAAAACTGTTTTTT.

This clone was detected once. The chain is built from TRBV6-6 and TRBJ2-3; D unresolved. The CDR3 runs 12 residues. Trimming stripped 5 bases from V and 4 bases from J, with 7 bases between. CDR1 is MNHNY and CDR2 is SVGAGI in the germline V gene (reference sequence). In nucleotides, the CDR3 is TGTGCCAGCAGTACCATGCCAGATACGCAGTATTTT. Translated: CASSTMPDTQYF.

The sample holds many counts of this clone. V is TRBV6-1 and J is TRBJ1-2, with TRBD1 matching 7 bases. CDR3 length: 14 residues. Trimming at V came to 9 bases and at J to 2 bases, leaving 9 bases not matched to a gene. Germline-derived CDR1 and CDR2 are MNHNS and SASEGT. Written as DNA, the CDR3 is TGTGCCAGTGTCCAGGGGGTTTTAAACTATGGCTACACCTTC. It yields the protein CASVQGVLNYGYTF.

V and J are TRBV18 and TRBJ2-3; 8 bases agree with TRBD2. Germline values: CDR1 KGHSH, CDR2 LQKENI. The V gene end was trimmed by 5 bases and the J gene end by 2 bases; junction bases not matched to a gene: 15. The length of the CDR3 is 18 residues. The CDR3 loop reads CASSKGTSFLRFTDTQYF. As DNA, the CDR3 is TGTGCCAGCTCAAAAGGGACTAGTTTTCTTCGTTTCACAGATACGCAGTATTTT.

The genes are TRBV14 and TRBJ2-5, with D unclear. The CDR3 totals 15 residues. Germline lookup yields CDR1 SGHDN and CDR2 FVKESK. Trimming cost V 1 base and J 4 bases, with 13 bases left between them. The CDR3 protein is CASSQGSSGRETQYF. The DNA for the CDR3 is TGTGCCAGCAGCCAAGGTAGTTCAGGTAGAGAGACCCAGTACTTC. Full variable domain (rest looked up from reference TRBV14 and TRBJ2-5): EAGVTQFPSHSVIEKGQTVTLRCDPISGHDNLYWYRRVMGKEIKFLLHFVKESKQDESGMPNNRFLAERTGGTYSTLKVQPAELEDSGVYFCASSQGSSGRETQYFGPGTRLLVL.

The chain has TRBV5-6 and TRBJ1-2; D gene ambiguous. V dropped 2 bases and J dropped 6 bases, with 5 bases sitting between them. CDR1 SGHDT and CDR2 YYEEEE come from the germline V gene. There are 11 residues in the CDR3. The CDR3 DNA is TGTGCCAGCAGCTTAAGCCATGGCTACACCTTC. Translation: CASSLSHGYTF.

V is TRBV7-8 and J is TRBJ2-7; TRBD1 matches 7 bases. The CDR3 runs to 12 residues. Trimming removed 5 bases from V and 7 bases from J; junction bases left unmatched: 5. CDR1 is SGHVS and CDR2 is FQNEAQ in the germline V gene. The CDR3 DNA follows: TGTGCCAGCAGCCCTGGACAGGCGGAGCAGTACTTC. Protein product: CASSPGQAEQYF.